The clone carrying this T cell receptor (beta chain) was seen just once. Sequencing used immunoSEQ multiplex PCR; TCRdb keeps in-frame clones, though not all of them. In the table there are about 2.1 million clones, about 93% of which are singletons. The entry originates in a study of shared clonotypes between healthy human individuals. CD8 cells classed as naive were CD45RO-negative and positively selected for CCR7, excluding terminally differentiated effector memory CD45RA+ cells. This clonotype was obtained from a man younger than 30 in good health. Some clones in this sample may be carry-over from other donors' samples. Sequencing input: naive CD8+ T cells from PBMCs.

The CDR3 nucleotides are TGTGCCAGCAGTCGGACGGGGGGTAACTATGGCTACACCTTC. It codes for CASSRTGGNYGYTF. The chain employs TRBV6-5 and TRBJ1-2; a weak D match, TRBD1 (5 bases). This CDR3 is built from 14 residues. CDR1 and CDR2 from the germline V gene are MNHEY and SVGAGI. V shed 5 bases and J shed 1 base, with 11 bases lying between them.